These 29 T cell receptor beta chains were sequenced from one sample in a study of blood T cell repertoires in COVID-19. Sequencing was performed with immunoSEQ multiplex PCR; in TCRdb, only in-frame clones are kept and a portion is missing. The sample includes some 340,000 clones, 75% to 90% of them seen just once. The sequenced sample consisted of PBMCs or T cells enriched from blood (not recorded which). Receptor source: a woman aged 45 to 65 who had recovered from COVID-19.

DNA for the CDR3: TGTGCCAGCAGTGACGATGGGACTATGAATATTAATGAGCAGTTCTTC. As protein: CASSDDGTMNINEQFF. The chain recombines TRBV6-4 with TRBJ2-1; 7 bases are shared with TRBD2. Germline CDR1 is MRHNA and CDR2 is SNTAGT. V trimming: 2 bases; J trimming: 7 bases; junction bases outside the gene matches: 11. The CDR3 spans 16 residues.

This rearrangement joins TRBV18 to TRBJ1-1; D is undetermined. Germline CDR1 KGHSH, CDR2 LQKENI. CDR3 size: 13 residues. V was trimmed by 6 bases and J by 6 bases, leaving 14 bases between them. CDR3 DNA sequence: TGTGCCAGCTCGCCAGCTAAGTACTCTGAAGCTTTCTTT. Translating gives CASSPAKYSEAFF.

This clone was seen only once. J is TRBJ1-2 and V is TRBV9; maybe TRBD1 (5 bases). Trimming removed 1 base from V and 9 bases from J, with 7 bases in between. The V gene's germline CDR1 is SGDLS and CDR2 YYNGEE. This CDR3 comprises 11 residues. CDR3 loop: CASSVQGSYTF. DNA of the CDR3: TGTGCCAGCAGCGTACAGGGTAGCTACACCTTC.

The chain is built from TRBV15 and TRBJ2-7; 9 nucleotides match TRBD1. Losses at the gene ends were 1 base for V and 7 bases for J; bases not matched to a gene: 8. This CDR3 is built from 15 residues. Germline CDR1 reads LNHNV; CDR2 reads YYDKDF (reference sequence). The CDR3 DNA reads TGTGCCACCAGCAGAGCAGGGACAGGGACATTGGAGCAGTACTTC. Its protein is CATSRAGTGTLEQYF. The variable domain in full, completed from reference TRBV15 and TRBJ2-7, reads DAMVIQNPRYQVTQFGKPVTLSCSQTLNHNVMYWYQQKSSQAPKLLFHYYDKDFNNEADTPDNFQSRRPNTSFCFLDIRSPGLGDTAMYLCATSRAGTGTLEQYFGPGTRLTVT.

This clone was found once. This chain uses TRBV29-1 with TRBJ1-3; D is undetermined. Germline lookup yields CDR1 SQVTM and CDR2 ANQGSEA. The ends were cut back, 7 bases at V and 0 bases at J, with 10 bases in the middle. The CDR3 is 13 amino acids. In DNA, the CDR3 is TGCAGCGCTCTTATCGTCTCTGGAAACACCATATATTTT. Amino acid sequence: CSALIVSGNTIYF.

V is TRBV29-1 and J is TRBJ2-2; the match to TRBD1 covers 8 bases. The V gene end was trimmed by 8 bases and the J gene end by 2 bases; junction bases not matched to a gene: 4. Germline CDR1 is SQVTM and CDR2 is ANQGSEA. The CDR3 spans 13 residues. CDR3 in amino acids: CSTTGVNTGELFF. The CDR3 DNA is TGCAGCACGACAGGGGTAAACACCGGGGAGCTGTTTTTT.

The CDR3 DNA follows: TGTGCCAGCTCAGAACCGGGACTGCTTGGCTACACCTTC. Translated, it gives CASSEPGLLGYTF. This rearrangement joins TRBV18 to TRBJ1-2; D might be TRBD1 (5 bases). The CDR3 covers 13 residues. The germline V and J ends were trimmed by 5 bases and 7 bases, with 14 bases remaining between them. Per germline, CDR1 KGHSH and CDR2 LQKENI.

This clone was seen a single time. V is TRBV19 and J is TRBJ1-1; 8 positions match TRBD1. Trimming took 8 bases from V and 5 from J; bases not matched to a gene: 10. CDR1 is LNHDA and CDR2 is SQIVND in the germline V gene (reference sequence). The CDR3 sequence is 14 residues long. The CDR3 reads CASQGQVWGTEAFF. CDR3 DNA sequence: TGTGCCAGTCAGGGACAGGTCTGGGGGACTGAAGCTTTCTTT.

This chain connects TRBV6-2 or TRBV6-3 to TRBJ1-1, with TRBD1 matching 12 bases. Germline CDR1 MNHEY, CDR2 SVGEGT. J was trimmed by 4 bases and V by 5 bases; bases with no gene match: 8. The CDR3 is 16 amino acids. The CDR3 sequence is CASSPGQGARGTEAFF. The CDR3 DNA is TGTGCCAGCAGTCCGGGACAGGGGGCGCGGGGCACTGAAGCTTTCTTT.

This clone was recorded a few times. The genes are TRBV30 and TRBJ1-4; 7 nucleotides agree with TRBD1. CDR3 length equals 14 residues. Germline lookup yields CDR1 GTSNPN and CDR2 SVGIG (reference sequence). J gave up 7 bases and V 3 bases, and 8 bases lay outside the gene matches. The CDR3 sequence: CAWRSGTVAEKLFF. The CDR3 bases are TGTGCCTGGAGGTCGGGGACAGTGGCTGAAAAACTGTTTTTT. Full variable domain (rest looked up from reference TRBV30 and TRBJ1-4): SQTIHQWPATLVQPVGSPLSLECTVEGTSNPNLYWYRQAAGRGLQLLFYSVGIGQISSEVPQNLSASRPQDRQFILSSKKLLLSDSGFYLCAWRSGTVAEKLFFGSGTQLSVL.

The V call is TRBV7-3, the J call TRBJ2-5, with TRBD1 identical over 7 bases. The V and J ends lost 4 bases and 4 bases, in that order; junction bases with no gene match: 6. The CDR3 totals 14 residues. From germline, CDR1 is SGHTA and CDR2 FQGTGA. The CDR3 protein is CASSSTGRGETQYF. The CDR3 nucleotides are TGTGCCAGCAGCTCGACAGGGAGAGGAGAGACCCAGTACTTC. The complete variable domain, with remaining parts taken from reference TRBV7-3 and TRBJ2-5, reads GAGVSQTPSNKVTEKGKYVELRCDPISGHTALYWYRQSLGQGPEFLIYFQGTGAADDSGLPNDRFFAVRPEGSVSTLKIQRTERGDSAVYLCASSSTGRGETQYFGPGTRLLVL.

This chain joins TRBV21-1 and TRBJ1-6. TRBV21-1 is shown as a pseudogene. CDR3 length equals 15 residues. CDR3 region: CASSKVCVRESPLHF. The CDR3 DNA follows: TGTGCCAGCAGCAAGGTTTGTGTGAGGGAATCACCCCTCCACTTT.

J is TRBJ1-1 and V is TRBV5-1; no clear D gene. The germline V gene has CDR1 SGHRS and CDR2 YFSETQ. The CDR3 consists of 13 residues. Trimming took off 4 bases at V and 7 bases at J, with 14 bases between the two ends. As DNA, the CDR3 is TGCGCCAGCAGCCCATCAGGCCCGTTTGAAGCTTTCTTT. Residues: CASSPSGPFEAFF.

The V gene is TRBV19, the J gene TRBJ2-1, with 8 bases that match TRBD2. The CDR3 contains 17 residues. V was pared by 5 bases and J by 3 bases, with 12 bases of the junction left unmatched. CDR1 is LNHDA and CDR2 is SQIVND in the germline V gene (reference sequence). For the CDR3, the DNA is TGTGCCAGTAGTTTCATCTCAGCGGGAGCAGGCTACAATGAGCAGTTCTTC. Protein product: CASSFISAGAGYNEQFF.

This clone was counted a single time. The chain couples TRBV5-1 to TRBJ2-7; D is perhaps TRBD1 (5 bases). The CDR3 is 16 amino acids. V shed 0 bases and J shed 4 bases, with 17 bases lying between them. Germline V gene lookup returns CDR1 SGHRS and CDR2 YFSETQ. The CDR3 loop reads CASSLDTGPAIYEQYF. The CDR3 DNA reads TGCGCCAGCAGCTTGGATACAGGACCGGCGATATACGAGCAGTACTTC.

The chain is built from TRBV2 and TRBJ1-2; TRBD1 matches at 9 bases. Germline-derived CDR1 and CDR2 are SNHLY and FYNNEI. V lost 4 bases, J lost 6 bases, and 6 bases stayed unmatched. The CDR3 length is 14 residues. The CDR3 protein is CASSGGTGQHGYTF. The DNA of the CDR3 is TGTGCCAGCAGTGGCGGGACAGGGCAGCATGGCTACACCTTC.

This chain links TRBV11-3 with TRBJ2-2; 7 bases agree with TRBD2. Germline loops: CDR1 SGHNT, CDR2 YENEEA. This CDR3 comprises 17 residues. The J segment lost 0 bases and the V segment lost 0 bases, leaving 4 bases of the junction unmatched. The CDR3, as DNA: TGTGCCAGCAGCTTAGATTCTCTAGCGGCGAACACCGGGGAGCTGTTTTTT. Translation gives CASSLDSLAANTGELFF.

The gene calls are TRBV5-8 and TRBJ2-5; TRBD2 aligns across 10 bases. This CDR3 has 13 residues. Trimming at V came to 6 bases and at J to 4 bases, leaving 3 bases not matched to a gene. CDR1 is SGHTS, CDR2 YDEGEE, per germline. The CDR3 nucleotides are TGTGCCAGCACCGGACTAGCGGCAGAGACCCAGTACTTC. As protein: CASTGLAAETQYF.

This chain uses TRBV5-1 with TRBJ1-2, with TRBD1 matching 7 bases. J lost 2 bases, V lost 0 bases, and 4 bases had no gene match. Looked up from germline, CDR1 is SGHRS and CDR2 is YFSETQ. CDR3 size: 15 residues. The DNA of the CDR3 is TGCGCCAGCAGCTTGGACGGGACAGCGAACTATGGCTACACCTTC. It codes for CASSLDGTANYGYTF.

V gene TRBV30 combines with J gene TRBJ1-6; D is perhaps TRBD1 (6 bases). The germline CDR1 and CDR2 sequences are GTSNPN and SVGIG (reference sequence). V lost 5 bases and J lost 9, with 8 bases in between. There are 11 residues in the CDR3. The CDR3 is CAWGRGSPLHF. The CDR3 DNA is TGTGCCTGGGGCAGGGGTTCACCCCTCCACTTT.

The rearrangement links TRBV28 to TRBJ1-1, with 7 bases aligning to TRBD1. From germline, CDR1 is MDHEN and CDR2 SYDVKM. V was clipped by 6 bases and J by 4 bases; unmatched bases: 11. The CDR3 extends over 15 amino acids. The CDR3 sequence: CASSLPLAGGTEAFF. The CDR3, as DNA: TGTGCCAGCAGCCTACCGCTTGCAGGGGGCACTGAAGCTTTCTTT.

The chain recombines TRBV5-4 with TRBJ2-7; D is perhaps TRBD1 (5 bases). The germline CDR1 and CDR2 sequences are SGHNT and YYREEE (reference sequence). V was pared by 4 bases and J by 4 bases, with 12 bases between. The CDR3 is 13 amino acids. CDR3 loop: CASSRQIGYEQYF. As DNA, the CDR3 is TGTGCCAGCAGCCGACAGATTGGGTACGAGCAGTACTTC.

V usage is TRBV19 and J usage is TRBJ1-5, with 7 bases aligning to TRBD1. Trimming cost V 6 bases and J 6 bases; bases outside gene matches: 8. The CDR3 spans 14 residues. The V gene's germline CDR1 is LNHDA and CDR2 SQIVND (reference sequence). CDR3 DNA sequence: TGTGCCAGTAGAAGGACCCAGGGGGGTCAGCCCCAGCATTTT. It codes for CASRRTQGGQPQHF.

V and J are TRBV11-2 and TRBJ2-2; tentative D call: TRBD2 (5 bases). V gave up 5 bases and J gave up 6 bases, with 13 bases separating them. Germline values: CDR1 SGHAT, CDR2 FQNNGV. This CDR3 spans 14 amino acids. CDR3 residues: CASSPSGGPGELFF. The CDR3 bases are TGTGCCAGCAGCCCTTCGGGCGGGCCCGGGGAGCTGTTTTTT.

The DNA for the CDR3 is TGTGCCAGCAGCCACTGGACTACACAAGAGACCCAGTACTTC. This encodes CASSHWTTQETQYF. The chain employs TRBV3-1 (or the pseudogene TRBV3-2) and TRBJ2-5; the D gene is possibly TRBD2 (6 bases). Germline CDR1 is LGHDT and CDR2 is YNNKEL (reference sequence). Trimming stripped 3 bases from V and 2 bases from J, with 10 bases between. There are 14 residues in the CDR3.

The rearrangement links TRBV11-2 to TRBJ2-7; 10 nucleotides agree with TRBD2. J gave up 5 bases and V 5 bases, and 9 bases lay outside the gene matches. Per the germline V gene, CDR1 is SGHAT and CDR2 is FQNNGV. CDR3 size: 15 residues. CDR3 amino acids: CASSDPGLAPNEQYF. CDR3 nucleotide sequence: TGTGCCAGCAGCGACCCGGGACTAGCGCCTAACGAGCAGTACTTC.

The V gene is TRBV7-2, the J gene TRBJ1-1, with a weak D call TRBD1 (6 bases). Trimming pared 6 bases from V and 7 bases from J, leaving 15 bases between. Germline-derived CDR1 and CDR2 are SGHTA and FQGNSA. The CDR3 contains 13 residues. CDR3 protein: CASSSQGLGEAFF. Written as DNA, the CDR3 is TGTGCCAGCAGTAGCCAGGGGTTGGGTGAAGCTTTCTTT.

V and J are TRBV5-1 and TRBJ2-5; 8 positions match TRBD2. The CDR3 contains 16 residues. Germline V gene data show CDR1 as SGHRS and CDR2 as YFSETQ. J was trimmed by 5 bases and V by 0 bases; bases with no gene match: 9. DNA of the CDR3: TGCGCCAGCAGCTTGGGGACTAGCAGCCCTCTGGAGACCCAGTACTTC. Translating it yields CASSLGTSSPLETQYF.

This clone occurred a few times. The chain couples TRBV29-1 to TRBJ2-5, with no clear D. Germline lookup yields CDR1 SQVTM and CDR2 ANQGSEA. The CDR3 extends over 11 amino acids. The V end was cut by 8 bases, the J end by 0 bases, with 7 bases between. CDR3 region: CSLSNQETQYF. The CDR3 nucleotides are TGCAGCCTCAGTAACCAAGAGACCCAGTACTTC. The variable domain in full, completed from reference TRBV29-1 and TRBJ2-5, reads SAVISQKPSRDICQRGTSLTIQCQVDSQVTMMFWYRQQPGQSLTLIATANQGSEATYESGFVIDKFPISRPNLTFSTLTVSNMSPEDSSIYLCSLSNQETQYFGPGTRLLVL.